The 11 T cell receptor beta chains presented below share a single source sample, sequenced in a study of pediatric ulcerative colitis (dated by TCRdb to 2018 to 2020). During colonoscopy, one to two pinch biopsies were obtained from the rectum for research. Library preparation was by the immunoSEQ multiplex PCR assay. What TCRdb holds here is the immuneACCESS table cut down to in-frame rearrangements. Part of the clones is not present; checked against another copy, under half of the missing clones reflect an unresolved V gene, and the others are unexplained. In this sample the table shows 40,000 to 55,000 clones, around 81% of which occur a single time. In total, the top ten clones hold around 3.8% of the sample. Sequenced material: gut tissue. Receptors were obtained from a girl between 5 and 17 years old with moderate ulcerative colitis.

The CDR3 region has the DNA TGTGCGACCGGTACCAGCGGGAGCTACAATGAGCAGTTCTTC. It translates to CATGTSGSYNEQFF. The chain combines TRBV7-8 with TRBJ2-1, with 8 bases lining up with TRBD2. The CDR3 covers 14 residues. CDR1 and CDR2 (germline): SGHVS, FQNEAQ.

V usage is TRBV27 and J usage is TRBJ1-6, with D uncertain. V gave up 6 bases and J gave up 0 bases, with 15 bases separating them. Looked up from germline, CDR1 is MNHEY and CDR2 is SMNVEV (reference sequence). The CDR3 has 17 residues. The DNA of the CDR3 is TGTGCCAGCAGGCCCCAGTGGAGTAGCTCCTATAATTCACCCCTCCACTTT. Translating it yields CASRPQWSSSYNSPLHF.

This sequence joins TRBV6-5 and TRBJ2-1; 7 bases map to TRBD1. The J segment lost 4 bases and the V segment lost 3 bases, leaving 9 bases of the junction unmatched. Looked up from germline, CDR1 is MNHEY and CDR2 is SVGAGI. This CDR3 has 16 amino acids. The CDR3 region has the DNA TGTGCCAGCAGTTATTACCCCGGGACAGCATACAATGAGCAGTTCTTC. It translates to CASSYYPGTAYNEQFF.

The V call is TRBV29-1, the J call TRBJ1-2; 9 bases map to TRBD1. Germline assignment: CDR1 SQVTM and CDR2 ANQGSEA. There are 13 residues in the CDR3. V shed 6 bases, J shed 8 bases, and the junction held 10 bases outside the gene matches. CDR3 nucleotides: TGCAGCGTGGTACGGGGACAGGGTGGCGGCTACACCTTC. Encoded protein: CSVVRGQGGGYTF.

Only a few counts were recorded for this clone. V is TRBV5-1 and J is TRBJ2-7; D ambiguous. Germline values: CDR1 SGHRS, CDR2 YFSETQ. The germline V and J ends were trimmed by 0 bases and 3 bases, with 4 bases remaining between them. The CDR3 covers 12 residues. CDR3 residues: CASSLDVYEQYF. In DNA, the CDR3 is TGCGCCAGCAGCTTGGACGTCTACGAGCAGTACTTC.

This clone came up a few times. The chain couples TRBV25-1 to TRBJ2-2, with unresolved D. Trimming cost V 7 bases and J 4 bases, with 7 bases left between them. Germline V lookup: CDR1 MGHDK, CDR2 SYGVNS. The CDR3 length is 12 residues. CDR3 loop: CASTGRTGELFF. In DNA, the CDR3 is TGTGCCAGCACCGGGCGCACCGGGGAGCTGTTTTTT. Complete variable domain (other parts from reference TRBV25-1 and TRBJ2-2): EADIYQTPRYLVIGTGKKITLECSQTMGHDKMYWYQQDPGMELHLIHYSYGVNSTEKGDLSSESTVSRIRTEHFPLTLESARPSHTSQYLCASTGRTGELFFGEGSRLTVL.

The V gene is TRBV18, the J gene TRBJ1-1; D may be TRBD1 (5 bases). Trimming took off 3 bases at V and 1 base at J, with 12 bases between the two ends. Germline V gene lookup returns CDR1 KGHSH and CDR2 LQKENI. CDR3 length equals 15 residues. CDR3 region: CASSPGVGKNTEAFF. The CDR3 nucleotides are TGTGCCAGCTCACCGGGGGTCGGAAAGAACACTGAAGCTTTCTTT.

For the CDR3, the DNA is TGCGCCAGCAGCAAACCCGAGGACGAATCAGTCCCAGATACGCAGTATTTT. Translated, it gives CASSKPEDESVPDTQYF. The chain joins TRBV5-1 to TRBJ2-3; D is unclear. The CDR3 length is 17 residues. V gave up 4 bases and J gave up 4 bases, with 22 bases separating them. Germline V gene lookup returns CDR1 SGHRS and CDR2 YFSETQ.

The CDR3 loop is CASRGNTEAFF. In DNA form, the CDR3 reads TGTGCCAGTAGGGGGAACACTGAAGCTTTCTTT. The chain couples TRBV19 to TRBJ1-1; D not resolved. Germline V CDR1 and CDR2: LNHDA, SQIVND (reference sequence). The CDR3 sequence is 11 residues long. V shed 6 bases and J shed 1 base, with 3 bases lying between them.

V usage is TRBV19 and J usage is TRBJ1-1; 10 bases agree with TRBD1. V lost 9 bases, J lost 3 bases, and 13 bases stayed unmatched. This CDR3 region has 16 residues. The V gene's germline CDR1 is LNHDA and CDR2 SQIVND (reference sequence). Here the CDR3 reads CARTTGTGEMDTEAFF. DNA of the CDR3: TGTGCCAGGACCACCGGGACAGGGGAGATGGACACTGAAGCTTTCTTT.

The chain couples TRBV30 to TRBJ2-1; D might be TRBD1 (5 bases). The CDR3 spans 11 residues. V dropped 1 base and J dropped 9 bases, with 7 bases sitting between them. Per germline, CDR1 GTSNPN and CDR2 SVGIG (reference sequence). DNA of the CDR3: TGTGCCTGGAGTGGTGGGGCTGAGCAGTTCTTC. This gives the protein CAWSGGAEQFF.